The 19 T cell receptor beta chains in this list originate from one sample, sequenced in a study of T cell responses to AZD1222 COVID-19 vaccine. Generated by immunoSEQ multiplex PCR, the TCRdb table keeps only in-frame clones and is missing some. The table has some 120,000 clones, around 89% seen once. This specimen consisted of peripheral blood, obtained on day 0 of AZD1222 vaccination. The receptors originated from an adult in good health.

The V call is TRBV4-3, the J call TRBJ1-3; D not certain. The CDR3 runs to 16 residues. Between the trimmed V and J ends, which lost 0 bases and 1 base, there was a span of 10 bases. Germline-derived CDR1 and CDR2 are LGHNA and YSLEER. CDR3 residues: CASSQDLAISGNTIYF. CDR3 bases: TGCGCCAGCAGCCAAGACCTCGCTATATCTGGAAACACCATATATTTT.

In the case of this clone: The junction and the germline gene differ at one end; a read error may be behind it. The chain links TRBV28 to TRBJ1-4; no clear D. The CDR3 runs 17 residues. Germline V CDR1 and CDR2: MDHEN, SYDVKM. The CDR3 protein is CASSFSAVDPTNEKLFF. For the CDR3, the DNA is TGTGCCAGCAGTTTCTCGGCGGTAGATCCAACTAATGAGAAACTGTTTTTT. The full variable domain, in which reference TRBV28 and TRBJ1-4 provide the parts outside the CDR3, is DVKVTQSSRYLVKRTGEKVFLECVQDMDHENMFWYRQDPGLGLRLIYFSYDVKMKEKGDIPEGYSVSREKKERFSLILESASTNQTSMYLCASSFSAVDPTNEKLFFGSGTQLSVL.

The V gene is TRBV5-1, the J gene TRBJ1-4; 9 bases match TRBD1. The CDR3 is made up of 15 amino acids. Germline V lookup: CDR1 SGHRS, CDR2 YFSETQ. J gave up 8 bases and V 4 bases, and 9 bases lay outside the gene matches. In DNA, the CDR3 is TGCGCCAGCAGCCTACCGGGACAGGGTAACGAAAAACTGTTTTTT. Its translation: CASSLPGQGNEKLFF.

V and J are TRBV9 and TRBJ1-3, with D perhaps matching TRBD1 (5 bases). This CDR3 contains 16 residues. V was cut by 3 bases and J by 0 bases, with 13 bases left in between. Germline CDR1 reads SGDLS; CDR2 reads YYNGEE. CDR3: CASSAQVGLSGNTIYF. The CDR3 DNA follows: TGTGCCAGCAGCGCCCAGGTGGGACTCTCTGGAAACACCATATATTTT. Filled out from reference TRBV9 and TRBJ1-3, the complete variable domain reads DSGVTQTPKHLITATGQRVTLRCSPRSGDLSVYWYQQSLDQGLQFLIQYYNGEERAKGNILERFSAQQFPDLHSELNLSSLELGDSALYFCASSAQVGLSGNTIYFGEGSWLTVV.

This chain connects TRBV7-8 to TRBJ1-5, with D hard to call. The V end was cut by 1 base, the J end by 1 base, with 8 bases between. From germline, CDR1 is SGHVS and CDR2 FQNEAQ. The CDR3 loop spans 15 amino acids. The CDR3, as DNA: TGTGCCAGCAGCTTAGAGGGTTGGAGCAATCAGCCCCAGCATTTT. This translates into CASSLEGWSNQPQHF.

V and J are TRBV10-3 and TRBJ1-5, with 8 bases aligning to TRBD1. V shed 2 bases, J shed 2 bases, and the junction held 2 bases outside the gene matches. CDR1 and CDR2 (germline): ENHRY, SYGVKD. The CDR3 consists of 15 residues. The CDR3 reads CAISEGQGGNQPQHF. For the CDR3, the DNA is TGTGCCATCAGTGAGGGACAGGGTGGCAATCAGCCCCAGCATTTT.

This chain joins TRBV18 and TRBJ1-4; TRBD1 agrees at 11 bases. Per germline, CDR1 KGHSH and CDR2 LQKENI. The CDR3 is 15 amino acids. Trimming at V came to 1 base and at J to 5 bases, leaving 0 bases not matched to a gene. CDR3 protein: CASSPRTGGNEKLFF. The CDR3 nucleotides read TGTGCCAGCTCACCACGGACAGGGGGCAATGAAAAACTGTTTTTT.

The chain combines TRBV6-2 or TRBV6-3 with TRBJ2-1, with D unresolved. The V gene lost 5 bases and the J gene lost 4 bases, with 15 bases spanning the gap. The CDR3 totals 15 residues. Germline V gives CDR1 MNHEY, CDR2 SVGEGT. The CDR3 is CASSLGSDGYNEQFF. As DNA, the CDR3 is TGTGCCAGCAGTCTCGGAAGTGACGGTTACAATGAGCAGTTCTTC.

The genes are TRBV6-4 and TRBJ2-3; TRBD1 or TRBD2 may be the D gene (7 bases each). Germline-derived CDR1 and CDR2 are MRHNA and SNTAGT. This CDR3 has 16 amino acids. V was pared by 2 bases and J by 4 bases, with 16 bases between. CDR3 sequence (DNA): TGTGCCAGCAGTGACCGCGGGGGCCAGGGGGCAGATACGCAGTATTTT. The encoded protein is CASSDRGGQGADTQYF.

The V and J genes are TRBV7-9 and TRBJ2-3, with D possibly matching TRBD1 (5 bases). The CDR3 is 15 amino acids. From germline, CDR1 is SEHNR and CDR2 FQNEAQ (reference sequence). Trimming shortened V by 3 bases and J by 1 base, and 11 bases separated the two germline ends. In DNA, the CDR3 is TGTGCCAGCAGCTTGCAGGGATGGGGCACAGATACGCAGTATTTT. It specifies CASSLQGWGTDTQYF.

The chain carries TRBV6-6 and TRBJ2-5; 10 bases agree with TRBD2. This CDR3 comprises 15 residues. Germline trimming cut 6 bases from V and 4 bases from J; bases unmatched to any gene: 8. Germline V gene data show CDR1 as MNHNY and CDR2 as SVGAGI (reference sequence). This CDR3 is CASRKGTSERETQYF. In DNA, the CDR3 is TGTGCCAGCAGGAAAGGGACTAGCGAGCGAGAGACCCAGTACTTC.

This chain connects TRBV5-1 to TRBJ1-6; TRBD1 agrees at 8 bases. This CDR3 has 16 residues. Losses at the gene ends were 4 bases for V and 9 bases for J; bases not matched to a gene: 12. The germline gives CDR1 SGHRS, CDR2 YFSETQ. For the CDR3, the DNA is TGCGCCAGCAGCCCGGACAGGGTCGAAATTTCTTCACCCCTCCACTTT. Amino acid sequence: CASSPDRVEISSPLHF.

This clone was found once. The V call is TRBV11-3, the J call TRBJ2-2; tentative D call: TRBD2 (5 bases). The CDR3 is made up of 14 amino acids. V was pared by 6 bases and J by 5 bases, with 13 bases between. The germline V gene encodes CDR1 SGHNT and CDR2 YENEEA. The CDR3 loop is CASREAVQTGELFF. The CDR3, as DNA: TGTGCCAGCAGGGAGGCGGTGCAGACCGGGGAGCTGTTTTTT.

DNA for the CDR3: TGTGCCACCAGCTCCCGGACAGGGAACCAAGAGACCCAGTACTTC. It codes for CATSSRTGNQETQYF. The V call is TRBV15, the J call TRBJ2-5, with 8 bases lining up with TRBD1. The ends lost 5 bases at V and 0 bases at J; junction bases unmatched: 5. CDR3 length equals 15 residues. Germline lookup yields CDR1 LNHNV and CDR2 YYDKDF (reference sequence).

V and J are TRBV5-1 and TRBJ1-2; D remains unclear. Germline V gene lookup returns CDR1 SGHRS and CDR2 YFSETQ. The CDR3 extends over 13 amino acids. V was pared by 0 bases and J by 6 bases, with 9 bases between. The CDR3: CASSLAAQDGYTF. CDR3 nucleotide sequence: TGCGCCAGCAGCTTGGCCGCTCAGGATGGCTACACCTTC.

The gene calls are TRBV3-1 (or the pseudogene TRBV3-2) and TRBJ2-3; 11 bases are shared with TRBD2. CDR3 size: 15 residues. J was trimmed by 4 bases and V by 2 bases; bases with no gene match: 2. CDR1 LGHDT and CDR2 YNNKEL come from the germline V gene (reference sequence). The CDR3 sequence: CASSQTSGGSDTQYF. CDR3 DNA sequence: TGTGCCAGCAGCCAAACTAGCGGGGGTTCAGATACGCAGTATTTT.

V usage is TRBV18 and J usage is TRBJ1-1; 7 bases are a match to TRBD1. Trimming took 3 bases from V and 1 from J; bases not matched to a gene: 5. Germline CDR1 and CDR2: KGHSH and LQKENI. The CDR3 sequence is 15 residues long. In nucleotides, the CDR3 is TGTGCCAGCTCACCTCTGGGACAGACGAACACTGAAGCTTTCTTT. Its translation: CASSPLGQTNTEAFF.

This clone was observed a few times. The chain links TRBV4-1 to TRBJ2-7; 7 bases are shared with TRBD1. V gave up 6 bases and J gave up 0 bases; unmatched junction bases: 8. The CDR3 contains 15 residues. Germline V gene data show CDR1 as MGHRA and CDR2 as YSYEKL. CDR3 protein: CASSIETGSSYEQYF. CDR3 coding DNA: TGCGCCAGCAGTATAGAGACAGGGTCCTCCTACGAGCAGTACTTC.

J is TRBJ1-6 and V is TRBV20-1; D ambiguous. Germline values: CDR1 DFQATT, CDR2 SNEGSKA (reference sequence). CDR3 size: 10 residues. CDR3 bases: TGCAGCGTCTTTAAGATCCCCCTCCACTTT. Translation gives CSVFKIPLHF.